This TCR beta chain was sequenced for a study of blood T cells in healthy people across ages. Study-wide results and limits: Significant beta diversity loss was already apparent by age approximately 38, declining roughly linearly.

V lost 4 bases and J lost 10; bases outside the gene matches: 4. The CDR3 loop spans 13 amino acids. Germline values: CDR1 MRHNA, CDR2 SNTAGT. PCR was performed a second time for roughly 7 to 11 cycles using a sample-barcoded 5' primer and a J-beta primer mix. TCRdb redid the calling of the 5' RACE reads with MiXCR, one entry per CDR3 protein. The sample lists fewer than 1,200,000 distinct CDR3 sequences, under 30% occurring once. About this clonotype itself: Its antigen is not identified.

A further study also used this sample, focusing on T cells of mothers and their children.

Sequencing input: blood. The chain has TRBV6-4 and TRBJ1-6; 7 bases are a match to TRBD1. The sequence derives from a girl aged 2-15 years in good health. CDR3: CASSAEQGSPLHF. Here the CDR3 DNA reads TGTGCCAGCAGTGCTGAACAGGGGTCACCCCTCCACTTT.